This T cell receptor (beta chain) stems from a study of cytomegalovirus exposure and HLA in healthy donors (dated by TCRdb to about 2017). Turning to the overall study: According to an earlier analysis of a few hundred of the donors, 150 million to 200 million T cells yielded 95 million to 140 million unique TCR beta sequences and about 300 Gb of sequence data. An early release covering about 600 HLA-typed donors comprised about 320 gigabases of sequencing data and tens of millions of unique TCR sequences. The genetic ancestry cluster associated with self-reported Caucasian donors included approximately 85% of the roughly 400 genotyped donors. The aim of the study was to test whether cataloging public T cell receptors could identify signatures of past pathogen exposure. Using immunosequencing, the study profiled T cell repertoires from 640 or so subjects and related those repertoires to cytomegalovirus serostatus. Besides the first cohort of 550 to 750 subjects, a separate validation cohort made up of 120 different subjects was used. High-throughput TCR immunosequencing, statistical association of individual TCRs with disease status, and machine learning were combined to predict cytomegalovirus infection status. A later analysis re-examined previously published TCR beta repertoires from 500 to 700 donors and added high-resolution HLA genotyping to investigate patterns of TCR occurrence. Rather than drawing on any new phenotypic data, the later analysis identified candidate immune exposures from TCR beta sequences and the way those sequences occurred across donors. An earlier analysis of approximately 630 of the donors applied high-throughput TCR beta sequencing to assess whether each TCR beta V gene segment acted as functional or pseudogenic. Donor age, sex, ethnicity and CMV serostatus were compiled together with the repertoire data. Genome-wide SNP genotypes for about three fifths of the 666 donors were used in a later genetic analysis, which treated that subset as a discovery cohort. Every discovery cohort repertoire had been produced on one sequencing platform. HLA typing covered class I and class II loci at four-digit resolution. Typing coverage varied by locus: about 629-640 donors for A, B, C, DRB1 and DQB1; roughly 520 for DQA1; about 570 for DPA1; 450 to 480 for DPB1. About five DR-DQ haplotypes were treated as single units for association and clustering because of strong linkage in the cohort. Across approximately 400 genotyped donors of the cohort, an average of 235,054 unique TCR beta nucleotide sequences per donor were sequenced, and roughly a sixth of those sequences were non-productive. What the research found in general, with its limitations: A further reported finding was that TCR beta sequences accurately predicted the HLA-A and HLA-B alleles for most subjects in the first cohort. In vitro tests confirmed that a few of the cytomegalovirus-associated TCR beta chains recognize cytomegalovirus antigens. The cohort was sequenced for TCR beta chains only, and without alpha or paired-chain data the features that could be detected were limited. Cytomegalovirus status was reported to be diagnosed by the classifier with high specificity and sensitivity in both the original and validation cohorts. According to a later analysis, most CMV-associated TCR beta chains appeared to be HLA-restricted, and the HLA associations seemed to be driven largely by CMV exposure. Some IMGT-functional V segments, including TRBV6-2 and TRBV6-3, could not be distinguished by the 87-base-pair reads and were therefore excluded. The earlier analysis of fewer than 750 of the donors excluded over 15 rarely observed V segments, including chromosome 9 orphons, because counts were too low. Immune exposure information for the cohort was limited to CMV serostatus. Most TCR sequences were observed very rarely across donors, whereas some public TCRs were present in many individuals. In a later analysis, HLA-associated TCR beta chains showed more clonal expansion and lower generation probabilities than non-associated chains that were equally common. The sequencing pipeline was judged likely to have produced a cluster of highly shared sequence variants as a technical artifact. Linkage disequilibrium might explain the correlated functional status among segregating V segments, but an unknown experimental factor could not be excluded. The authors suggested that the approach could potentially be extended to other disease states and immunological phenotypes. Compared with the 666-donor mean, donors in an Asian-associated ancestry cluster had fewer N-insertions in productive TCRs, according to a later genetic analysis. A later analysis found that TCR association rates varied across HLA loci, with DRB1 alleles showing the most associated TCRs and HLA-C alleles the fewest. Specific HLA alleles were associated with more than 15,000 TCR beta sequences at a false discovery rate of 0.05 in a later analysis. Roughly uniform sequencing depth across donors was assumed in presence/absence analyses, although this assumption may not hold. In an earlier analysis of more than 500 of the donors, most TCR beta V segments appeared in productive rearrangements about 90% or about 30% of the time, broadly matching IMGT annotations. Strong co-occurrence of HLA alleles, especially DR and DQ, made assigning TCR associations to individual alleles difficult. A later analysis reported that several top co-occurrence clusters appeared linked to parvovirus B19, influenza, CMV and Epstein-Barr virus. In a later genetic analysis, a missense DCLRE1C variant was associated with V-gene and J-gene trimming of TCR beta chains, and the association was replicated in an independent cohort. The study listed around 160 TCR beta chains as associated with cytomegalovirus. Because some donors lacked HLA typing at each locus, the association tests relied only on the typed subset.

Libraries were built with the immunoSEQ multiplex PCR assay. A mixture of 60 forward primers for TCR Vbeta segments and 13 reverse primers for TCR Jbeta segments was used in the multiplex PCR. Amplification of the CDR3 region of rearranged TCR beta genes was performed with a multiplex PCR assay on genomic DNA. The amplified TCR beta libraries were sequenced on the Illumina HiSeq System as 87-base-pair reads. In the source study's methods: A later analysis counted approximately 76 million unique TCR beta chains across the 650 to 800 repertoires, and around 12 million of these chains were shared by at least two donors. Raw reads were error-corrected and collapsed into unique sequences by a nearest-neighbor algorithm in which closely related sequences were merged to remove PCR and sequencing errors. Alignment of CDR3 sequences to IMGT reference sequences was used to assign V, D and J gene segments. For a sequence to be retained, at least a six-nucleotide match to both a V gene segment and a J gene segment was required. Rearrangements were classified as productive when the CDR3 lacked stop codons and remained in frame with V and J, and all other rearrangements were classified as non-productive. Following IMGT convention, CDR3 was defined as the stretch from the second conserved V-encoded cysteine to the conserved J-encoded phenylalanine. The earlier analysis of some 550 of the donors excluded any sequence lacking an unambiguous match to a single V gene segment. An earlier analysis of 587 of the donors classified V segments as functional when productive rearrangements were above 56.7% and as segregating when the standard deviation between donors was above 5%. A statistical classification framework was built to diagnose cytomegalovirus status from the catalog of TCR beta chain sequences. V and J gene assignment, in a later analysis, came from comparing TCR nucleotide sequences with IMGT/GENE-DB human TR gene sequences. A later analysis assigned CDR3 sequences and most-parsimonious VDJ recombination scenarios with the TCRdist pipeline. A later analysis defined each TCR beta chain by its CDR3 amino acid sequence plus V-gene family, and excluded reads lacking a unique V-gene family. To address suspected cross-contamination and a sequencing artifact, a later analysis removed around 600 highly shared, low-generation-probability nucleotide sequences. In a later analysis, a clonal expansion index was calculated for each public chain from normalized within-repertoire ranks of inferred template counts. Generation probabilities in a later analysis came from a VDJ recombination model fitted to out-of-frame rearrangements, and those results were checked against IGoR. In a later analysis, hypergeometric tests were used to score TCR-TCR, TCR-HLA and TCR-CMV co-occurrence, with a repertoire-size bias correction applied to TCR pairs. To estimate false discovery rates, a later analysis permuted the HLA or CMV assignments 20 times. In a later analysis, co-occurring TCRs were grouped using DBSCAN, with TCRdist sequence similarity added in when clustering inside HLA-allele-positive subsets. Repertoires with fewer than 30,000 or more than 120,000 public chains, plus five repertoires with anomalous nucleotide sharing, were excluded from co-occurrence clustering. TCRdb carries this immuneACCESS record with in-frame sequences only. Its versions omit some clonotypes, under half of them owing to an unresolved V gene in the studies checked, with the rest unexplained. For V, J and clone size, that table is used; D and trimming come from the DNA. This sample is represented by about 86,000 clones; 60% to 80% of them were singletons. Approximately 7.8% of the sample comes from the top ten.

Worth noting for this clone: Its antigen target is currently unknown. Within one base of it there is no much larger clone, and no base qualities were kept.

CDR1 and CDR2 are drawn from the germline V gene: SGHTA, FQGNSA. V is pruned by 1 base and J by 4 bases, leaving 7 bases of the junction without a gene match. The CDR3 numbers 17 residues from cysteine through phenylalanine. Only the CDR3 DNA stays, 51 bases, in frame from base 1. The cohort was made up of 666 healthy bone marrow donors. All cohort members were sampled while nominally healthy, although unrecorded immune exposures were likely present. The donor was CMV seronegative and belonged to the group of 350 or so seronegative cohort members. A peripheral blood sample was collected from each donor, and TCR beta sequencing was performed on peripheral blood mononuclear cells. The Qiagen DNeasy Blood Extraction Kit was used to extract genomic DNA from the blood cell samples.

This sequence uses TRBV7-2 and TRBJ2-1; 10 bases in the junction line up with TRBD2. Source material: PBMCs. The TCR was taken from a man between 60 and 75 years old in good health and CMV-seronegative. The DNA reads as follows: TGTGCCAGCAGCTTAGATGAGCGGGGGGGCCAATACAATGAGCAGTTCTTC. Its product reads: CASSLDERGGQYNEQFF.